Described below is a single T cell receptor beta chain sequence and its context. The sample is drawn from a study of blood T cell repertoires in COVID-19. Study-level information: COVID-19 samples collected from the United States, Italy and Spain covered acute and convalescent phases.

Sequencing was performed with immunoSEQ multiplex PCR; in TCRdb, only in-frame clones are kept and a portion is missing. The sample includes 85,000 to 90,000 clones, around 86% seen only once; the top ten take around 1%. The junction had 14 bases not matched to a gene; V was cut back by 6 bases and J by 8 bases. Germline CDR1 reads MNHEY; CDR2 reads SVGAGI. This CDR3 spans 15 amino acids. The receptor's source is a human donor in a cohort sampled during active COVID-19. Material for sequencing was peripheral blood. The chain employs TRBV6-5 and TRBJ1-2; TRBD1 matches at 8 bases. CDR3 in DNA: TGTGCCAGCAGAAAATCCCACACAGGGGGTCGAGGCTACACCTTC. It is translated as CASRKSHTGGRGYTF.